A single sample gave rise to the 7 T cell receptor beta chains below, sequenced in a study of blood T cell repertoires in COVID-19. Method: immunoSEQ multiplex PCR; TCRdb's copy keeps in-frame clones and lacks some. The table shows 200,000 to 300,000 clones, with around 82% occurring only once. Source material: peripheral blood. The receptors here all came from a woman in her 70s with acute or convalescent COVID-19.

The chain is built from TRBV9 and TRBJ2-6; D possibly corresponds to TRBD1 (6 bases). CDR1 and CDR2 from the germline V gene are SGDLS and YYNGEE. V was cut by 7 bases and J by 0 bases, with 8 bases left in between. This CDR3 spans 14 amino acids. CDR3 residues: CASGGLSGANVLTF. The DNA of the CDR3 is TGTGCCAGCGGGGGCCTCTCTGGGGCCAACGTCCTGACTTTC.

This chain uses TRBV18 with TRBJ1-2; a possible D gene is TRBD1 (5 bases). The CDR3 is 16 residues long. The V end was cut by 4 bases, the J end by 4 bases, with 19 bases between. Germline loops: CDR1 KGHSH, CDR2 LQKENI. The CDR3 DNA follows: TGTGCCAGCTCACAGACACCGGGACTGAACCTCTATGGCTACACCTTC. Its protein is CASSQTPGLNLYGYTF.

The chain is built from TRBV6-6 and TRBJ2-5; a possible D gene is TRBD2 (5 bases). The germline V and J ends were trimmed by 4 bases and 5 bases, with 20 bases remaining between them. This CDR3 spans 16 amino acids. The germline V gene has CDR1 MNHNY and CDR2 SVGAGI (reference sequence). CDR3 DNA sequence: TGTGCCAGCAGTTCAACTAGGACCAACTTCGGGGAGACCCAGTACTTC. As protein: CASSSTRTNFGETQYF.

With regard to this clone: Additional DNA sequences in this sample encode the identical CDR3. The chain is built from TRBV7-9 and TRBJ1-2; D gene unclear. Germline lookup yields CDR1 SEHNR and CDR2 FQNEAQ (reference sequence). The CDR3 has 13 residues. V lost 5 bases to trimming and J lost 4 bases, with 11 bases between them. The CDR3 DNA sequence: TGTGCCAGCAGCCTATCGGGAGTCTATGGCTACACCTTC. Translation: CASSLSGVYGYTF.

This clone has just a few counts. Other DNA sequences from this sample encode an identical CDR3 as well. V and J are TRBV2 and TRBJ2-2, with a weak D call TRBD1 (6 bases). Germline assignment: CDR1 SNHLY and CDR2 FYNNEI. The CDR3 extends over 14 amino acids. With 6 bases removed from V and 1 base from J, the gap between germline ends came to 9 bases. The CDR3 coding sequence is TGTGCCAGCAGGGACAGAAGGAACACCGGGGAGCTGTTTTTT. Its translation is CASRDRRNTGELFF. The whole variable domain, remainder taken from reference TRBV2 and TRBJ2-2, is EPEVTQTPSHQVTQMGQEVILRCVPISNHLYFYWYRQILGQKVEFLVSFYNNEISEKSEIFDDQFSVERPDGSNFTLKIRSTKLEDSAMYFCASRDRRNTGELFFGEGSRLTVL.

The chain has TRBV27 and TRBJ2-3; tentatively, D is TRBD1 (6 bases). V lost 6 bases, J lost 0 bases, and 13 bases lay in between. This CDR3 contains 15 residues. CDR1 is MNHEY, CDR2 SMNVEV, per germline (reference sequence). In DNA, the CDR3 is TGTGCCAGCAGACTCGGGACATACAGCACAGATACGCAGTATTTT. This translates into CASRLGTYSTDTQYF.

The chain uses TRBV7-8 and TRBJ1-4, with a possible D match to TRBD1 (6 bases). Germline V lookup: CDR1 SGHVS, CDR2 FQNEAQ. The CDR3 is 14 amino acids. Trimming cost V 6 bases and J 7 bases, with 15 bases left between them. In DNA form, the CDR3 reads TGTGCCAGCAGGCACAGGGAAGAGACTGAAAAACTGTTTTTT. Protein product: CASRHREETEKLFF.